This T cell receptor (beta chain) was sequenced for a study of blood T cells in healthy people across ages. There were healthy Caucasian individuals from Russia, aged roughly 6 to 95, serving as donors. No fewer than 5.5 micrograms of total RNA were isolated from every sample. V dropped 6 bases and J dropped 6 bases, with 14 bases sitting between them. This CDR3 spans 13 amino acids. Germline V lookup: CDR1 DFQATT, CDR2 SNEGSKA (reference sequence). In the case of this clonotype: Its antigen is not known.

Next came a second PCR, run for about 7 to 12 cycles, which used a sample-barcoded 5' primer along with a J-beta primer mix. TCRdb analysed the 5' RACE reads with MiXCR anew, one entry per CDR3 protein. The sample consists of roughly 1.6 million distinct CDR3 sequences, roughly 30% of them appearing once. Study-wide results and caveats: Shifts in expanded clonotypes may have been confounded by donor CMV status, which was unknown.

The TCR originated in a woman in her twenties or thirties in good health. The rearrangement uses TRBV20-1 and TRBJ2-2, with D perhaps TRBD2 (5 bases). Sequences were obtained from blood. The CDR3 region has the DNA TGCAGTGCGGCCAGTACTAGGTCCGGGGAGCTGTTTTTT. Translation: CSAASTRSGELFF.